The 8 T cell receptor beta chains listed next were all sequenced from one sample in a study of blood T cell repertoires in COVID-19. TCRdb keeps only in-frame clones here, not all; method: immunoSEQ multiplex PCR. There are about 210,000 clones in the sample; about 91% occur only once, and about 1.3% lies in the top ten. The sequenced sample was peripheral blood. The source is a man aged 25 to 40 with acute or convalescent COVID-19.

About this clone: This sample also contains other DNA sequences that code for the same CDR3. The V call is TRBV15, the J call TRBJ2-6; D is ambiguous. Germline CDR1 is LNHNV and CDR2 is YYDKDF (reference sequence). V lost 0 bases to trimming and J lost 4 bases, with 4 bases between them. The CDR3 consists of 14 residues. The CDR3 loop is CATSRDRGANVLTF. As DNA, the CDR3 is TGTGCCACCAGCAGAGATAGAGGGGCCAACGTCCTGACTTTC.

V is TRBV5-1 and J is TRBJ1-6; a weak D match, TRBD1 (6 bases). The V and J ends lost 5 bases and 6 bases respectively, with 18 bases between them. The CDR3 totals 16 residues. Germline V lookup: CDR1 SGHRS, CDR2 YFSETQ. The CDR3: CASSFSSGTTNSPLHF. The CDR3 DNA reads TGCGCCAGCAGTTTCTCTTCCGGGACAACTAATTCACCCCTCCACTTT.

J is TRBJ2-3 and V is TRBV5-1, with D unclear. Germline V gives CDR1 SGHRS, CDR2 YFSETQ. V was pared by 0 bases and J by 5 bases, with 13 bases between. This CDR3 spans 15 amino acids. The CDR3 DNA sequence: TGCGCCAGCAGCTTGGCCGGGTTTGGTGGAGATACGCAGTATTTT. Its protein product is CASSLAGFGGDTQYF. The variable domain in full, with the rest retrieved from reference TRBV5-1 and TRBJ2-3, is KAGVTQTPRYLIKTRGQQVTLSCSPISGHRSVSWYQQTPGQGLQFLFEYFSETQRNKGNFPGRFSGRQFSNSRSEMNVSTLELGDSALYLCASSLAGFGGDTQYFGPGTRLTVL.

In this sample, this clone turned up once. The gene calls are TRBV5-1 and TRBJ1-4; 9 bases line up with TRBD1. V shed 4 bases, J shed 0 bases, and the junction held 7 bases outside the gene matches. The CDR3 length is 17 residues. Germline V lookup: CDR1 SGHRS, CDR2 YFSETQ. The CDR3 loop reads CASSRGTGTATNEKLFF. CDR3 coding DNA: TGCGCCAGCAGCCGGGGGACAGGGACGGCAACTAATGAAAAACTGTTTTTT. Full variable domain (missing parts from reference TRBV5-1 and TRBJ1-4): KAGVTQTPRYLIKTRGQQVTLSCSPISGHRSVSWYQQTPGQGLQFLFEYFSETQRNKGNFPGRFSGRQFSNSRSEMNVSTLELGDSALYLCASSRGTGTATNEKLFFGSGTQLSVL.

The chain links TRBV9 to TRBJ1-6; tentatively, D is TRBD1 (5 bases). V lost 4 bases and J 6 bases, leaving 14 bases between the germline ends. There are 15 residues in the CDR3. Germline V gene sequence: CDR1 SGDLS, CDR2 YYNGEE. CDR3 coding DNA: TGTGCCAGCAGCTTCGGGGGGACGATTAATTCACCCCTCCACTTT. This translates into CASSFGGTINSPLHF.

The rearrangement joins TRBV28 to TRBJ1-6; TRBD1 aligns across 8 bases. The germline V gene encodes CDR1 MDHEN and CDR2 SYDVKM. This CDR3 is built from 15 residues. V was clipped by 7 bases and J by 7 bases; unmatched bases: 9. The chain's CDR3 is CASISPTGGNSPLHF. In nucleotides, the CDR3 is TGTGCCAGCATCTCACCCACAGGGGGGAATTCACCCCTCCACTTT.

The gene calls are TRBV2 and TRBJ2-3; 9 positions agree with TRBD2. The CDR3 consists of 12 residues. The V and J ends lost 6 bases and 5 bases, in that order; junction bases with no gene match: 0. CDR1 and CDR2 from the germline V gene are SNHLY and FYNNEI. The CDR3 loop is CASRREGDTQYF. In nucleotides, the CDR3 is TGTGCCAGCAGGCGGGAGGGAGATACGCAGTATTTT.

This rearrangement joins TRBV10-1 to TRBJ2-1; D remains unclear. Germline CDR1 and CDR2: WNHNN and SYGVQD (reference sequence). The V end lost 6 bases, the J end lost 8 bases, and 11 bases lay between the germline ends. The CDR3 has 12 amino acids. The CDR3 DNA follows: TGCGCCAGCAGCCGAAGCATAGATGAGCAGTTCTTC. This codes for CASSRSIDEQFF.